Following are 16 T cell receptor beta chains from one sample sequenced in a study of beta chain features in type 1 diabetes. General study results and limits: For Type 1 diabetes patients, all four CD4+ subsets carried TCRB CDR3s that were moderately but significantly shorter.

As every portion of the isolated RNA was reverse transcribed, the sequencing read expressed TCRB transcripts. Clones were sequenced by immunoSEQ multiplex PCR, and TCRdb holds only the in-frame ones, with some missing. The sample has 350,000 to 450,000 clones, 10% to 15% seen once. These receptors lack a known antigen. What was sequenced was naive CD4+ T cells from blood. The receptors here all came from a woman aged 18-29 years with type 1 diabetes.

This clone was counted a few times. The genes are TRBV18 and TRBJ2-1; D not resolved. Germline-derived CDR1 and CDR2 are KGHSH and LQKENI. V was pared by 5 bases and J by 4 bases, with 15 bases between. The CDR3 has 15 amino acids. CDR3 nucleotide sequence: TGTGCCAGCTCATATATGGCGGAGCCTTACAATGAGCAGTTCTTC. Protein product: CASSYMAEPYNEQFF.

The V gene is TRBV30, the J gene TRBJ2-7; the D gene is possibly TRBD1 (6 bases). The CDR3 spans 16 residues. Germline CDR1 reads GTSNPN; CDR2 reads SVGIG (reference sequence). Trimming took 2 bases from V and 2 from J, leaving 19 bases between them. CDR3 in amino acids: CAWSPVRTGSPYEQYF. The CDR3 DNA reads as TGTGCCTGGAGTCCCGTACGCACAGGGAGTCCCTACGAGCAGTACTTC.

This clone was detected a few times. The V and J genes are TRBV28 and TRBJ2-1, with 7 nucleotides matching TRBD2. The V and J ends lost 8 bases and 1 base, in that order; junction bases with no gene match: 14. The CDR3 totals 17 residues. The germline V gene has CDR1 MDHEN and CDR2 SYDVKM. The CDR3 coding sequence is TGTGCCAGCGGGTATCCCCCGGGAGGAGGGTCCTACAATGAGCAGTTCTTC. Translating it yields CASGYPPGGGSYNEQFF.

The table lists this clone with a few counts. This chain joins TRBV27 and TRBJ2-5; D might be TRBD1 (5 bases). The CDR3 covers 12 residues. Trimming took 5 bases from V and 9 from J, leaving 13 bases between them. Germline CDR1 and CDR2: MNHEY and SMNVEV (reference sequence). The CDR3 loop is CASSPPSGPQYF. DNA of the CDR3: TGTGCCAGCAGTCCCCCTTCAGGGCCCCAGTACTTC.

There are a few counts of this clone. This rearrangement joins TRBV30 to TRBJ2-3, with a possible D match to TRBD1 (6 bases). The CDR3 loop spans 14 amino acids. Trimming left V 4 bases short and J 4 bases short, with 15 bases between. Germline-derived CDR1 and CDR2 are GTSNPN and SVGIG (reference sequence). CDR3 DNA: TGTGCCTGGACTCCAGGGGAGTGGTCAGATACGCAGTATTTT. Amino acid sequence: CAWTPGEWSDTQYF.

V and J are TRBV7-9 and TRBJ2-1; 9 bases are shared with TRBD2. The CDR3 is 15 residues long. Per the germline V gene, CDR1 is SEHNR and CDR2 is FQNEAQ (reference sequence). The trim removed 5 bases at V and 4 bases at J, leaving 6 bases unmatched. This chain's CDR3 is CASSPGLAQYNEQFF. CDR3 in DNA: TGTGCCAGCAGCCCGGGACTAGCCCAGTACAATGAGCAGTTCTTC.

This chain joins TRBV9 and TRBJ2-5; D might be TRBD2 (7 bases). With 3 bases removed from V and 4 bases from J, the gap between germline ends came to 16 bases. The CDR3 consists of 15 residues. Germline-derived CDR1 and CDR2 are SGDLS and YYNGEE. CDR3 region: CASSEGGRRGETQYF. CDR3 coding DNA: TGTGCCAGCAGCGAGGGGGGGAGACGAGGAGAGACCCAGTACTTC. Based on the CDR3 plus reference TRBV9 and TRBJ2-5, the full variable domain is DSGVTQTPKHLITATGQRVTLRCSPRSGDLSVYWYQQSLDQGLQFLIQYYNGEERAKGNILERFSAQQFPDLHSELNLSSLELGDSALYFCASSEGGRRGETQYFGPGTRLLVL.

The rearrangement uses TRBV29-1 and TRBJ1-5; perhaps TRBD1 as D (5 bases). V was shortened by 7 bases and J by 3 bases, with 13 bases between the two germline ends. CDR3 length equals 13 residues. Germline values: CDR1 SQVTM, CDR2 ANQGSEA. Here the CDR3 reads CSATRGLNQPQHF. The CDR3 nucleotides read TGCAGCGCGACGCGGGGCCTCAATCAGCCCCAGCATTTT.

J is TRBJ2-3 and V is TRBV6-5, with D maybe TRBD1 (7 bases). The CDR3 spans 15 residues. V lost 0 bases and J 10 bases, leaving 17 bases between the germline ends. Germline assignment: CDR1 MNHEY and CDR2 SVGAGI. CDR3 nucleotides: TGTGCCAGCAGTTACTCGACACCCCAGGGGGGAGCGCAGTATTTT. Protein sequence: CASSYSTPQGGAQYF.

The gene calls are TRBV28 and TRBJ2-7, with a tentative D call TRBD2 (6 bases). Trimming stripped 6 bases from V and 8 bases from J, with 20 bases between. Germline loops: CDR1 MDHEN, CDR2 SYDVKM. This CDR3 region has 14 residues. The CDR3 loop reads CASRLLGGTSKQYF. The CDR3 nucleotides are TGTGCCAGCAGACTCCTTGGCGGGACCTCGAAGCAGTACTTC.

This clone has a handful of counts. The gene calls are TRBV5-6 and TRBJ1-2; 7 bases map to TRBD1. The germline V gene encodes CDR1 SGHDT and CDR2 YYEEEE. The CDR3 loop spans 15 amino acids. The V segment lost 3 bases and the J segment 8 bases; nucleotides outside the gene matches: 13. CDR3 nucleotide sequence: TGTGCCAGCAGCTCTAACGGACAGGACGTGAAAGGCTACACCTTC. The encoded protein is CASSSNGQDVKGYTF. Filled out from reference TRBV5-6 and TRBJ1-2, the complete variable domain reads DAGVTQSPTHLIKTRGQQVTLRCSPKSGHDTVSWYQQALGQGPQFIFQYYEEEERQRGNFPDRFSGHQFPNYSSELNVNALLLGDSALYLCASSSNGQDVKGYTFGSGTRLTVV.

This sequence joins TRBV28 and TRBJ2-1; TRBD2 agrees at 7 bases. Germline V lookup: CDR1 MDHEN, CDR2 SYDVKM. The V and J ends lost 6 bases and 10 bases, in that order; junction bases with no gene match: 6. This CDR3 is built from 12 residues. CDR3 sequence reads: CASRGRVGEQFF. As DNA, the CDR3 is TGTGCCAGCAGGGGGAGGGTGGGAGAGCAGTTCTTC.

The DNA for the CDR3 is TGTGCCAGCAGTTTTTACAGGGACACCTACGAGCAGTACTTC. Translated, it gives CASSFYRDTYEQYF. The chain carries TRBV27 and TRBJ2-7; maybe TRBD1 (6 bases). This CDR3 has 14 amino acids. With 3 bases removed from V and 2 bases from J, the gap between germline ends came to 11 bases. Germline V gene data show CDR1 as MNHEY and CDR2 as SMNVEV (reference sequence).

This clone was detected only a few times. The chain employs TRBV5-1 and TRBJ2-7; TRBD2 matches at 13 bases. CDR1 and CDR2 from the germline V gene are SGHRS and YFSETQ. Germline trimming cut 4 bases from V and 6 bases from J; bases unmatched to any gene: 10. The CDR3 length is 16 residues. DNA for the CDR3: TGCGCCAGCAGCCAGGAGGGACTAGCGGGACTACTCGAGCAGTACTTC. Translation gives CASSQEGLAGLLEQYF.

V gene TRBV11-2 combines with J gene TRBJ1-1, with 7 positions matching TRBD1. The CDR3 sequence is 15 residues long. Trimming at V came to 5 bases and at J to 4 bases, leaving 10 bases not matched to a gene. The germline V gene encodes CDR1 SGHAT and CDR2 FQNNGV. For the CDR3, the DNA is TGTGCCAGCAGCCCAGAAAGTACAGGGGTCACTGAAGCTTTCTTT. Its translation: CASSPESTGVTEAFF.

The genes are TRBV6-1 and TRBJ1-2; 9 bases match TRBD1. V gave up 5 bases and J gave up 6 bases; unmatched junction bases: 7. This CDR3 contains 14 residues. The germline CDR1 and CDR2 sequences are MNHNS and SASEGT. The CDR3 DNA reads as TGTGCCAGCAGTCCCCACAGGGGGCCTGATGGCTACACCTTC. Encoded protein: CASSPHRGPDGYTF.